This T cell receptor (beta chain) was documented in a study of monozygotic twins with inflammatory bowel disease. Study-level points and caveats: Inverse Simpson values showed less TCRbeta diversity in IBD patients than in their healthy co-twins. Limited statistical power may explain no repertoire similarity difference between concordant and discordant twins. IBD patients shared fewer clonotypes with other individuals than healthy twins, especially patients with disease activity signs.

About this clonotype: What it binds is unknown.

The germline V gene has CDR1 SGHRS and CDR2 YFSETQ. The CDR3 length is 15 residues. There were roughly 3,200 ng of total RNA used for each TCR library. TCRdb re-analyzed the 5' RACE reads; it lists each CDR3 protein once, without DNA. The table for this sample gives some 330,000 distinct CDR3 sequences. The chain carries TRBV5-1 and TRBJ2-5; TCRdb proposes TRBD2, but this gene call is untestable without DNA. This TCR derives from a human donor with ulcerative colitis or Crohn's disease, or a healthy co-twin of an affected twin (not recorded which). Sequenced input: blood. The CDR3 sequence: CATAAGNSRQETQYF.